One and the same sample provided the 32 T cell receptor beta chains below, sequenced in a study of T cell responses to AZD1222 COVID-19 vaccine. The protocol was immunoSEQ multiplex PCR, while the TCRdb copy is restricted to in-frame clones and leaves out a portion. Found here are about 200,000 clones, 85% to 95% of them singletons; the top ten hold about 1%. Here the sequenced sample was peripheral blood, taken on day 0 of MenACWY control vaccination. These receptors came from an adult in good health.

The chain's CDR3 is CASSSRGAGVVEQFF. For the CDR3, the DNA is TGTGCCAGCAGCTCTAGGGGGGCTGGTGTGGTGGAGCAGTTCTTC. The chain carries TRBV6-1 and TRBJ2-1, with D possibly being TRBD1 or TRBD2 (6 bases each). V was shortened by 6 bases and J by 10 bases, with 22 bases between the two germline ends. This CDR3 spans 15 amino acids. Germline-derived CDR1 and CDR2 are MNHNS and SASEGT.

V usage is TRBV7-9 and J usage is TRBJ2-2, with 9 bases aligning to TRBD1. CDR1 is SEHNR, CDR2 FQNEAQ, per germline (reference sequence). Trimming cost V 6 bases and J 7 bases; bases outside gene matches: 9. The CDR3 spans 15 residues. Written as DNA, the CDR3 is TGTGCCAGCAGGAGTGGGGACAGGGACCACGGGGAGCTGTTTTTT. It encodes CASRSGDRDHGELFF.

This rearrangement joins TRBV7-9 to TRBJ2-5; 8 nucleotides line up with TRBD2. The length of the CDR3 is 14 residues. V lost 5 bases to trimming and J lost 4 bases; unmatched junction nucleotides: 6. Germline V gene lookup returns CDR1 SEHNR and CDR2 FQNEAQ (reference sequence). In DNA form, the CDR3 reads TGTGCCAGCAGCCCCGGGGGGGCCGGAGAGACCCAGTACTTC. The encoded protein is CASSPGGAGETQYF.

As for this clone: The sample has other DNA sequences that encode this CDR3 too. The chain couples TRBV5-1 to TRBJ1-1; no clear D. Germline-derived CDR1 and CDR2 are SGHRS and YFSETQ. Between the trimmed V and J ends, which lost 4 bases and 1 base, there was a span of 8 bases. The length of the CDR3 is 13 residues. CDR3 protein: CASSPTGNTEAFF. The CDR3 DNA is TGCGCCAGCAGCCCTACCGGGAACACTGAAGCTTTCTTT. Looking up the rest from reference TRBV5-1 and TRBJ1-1 gives the full variable domain: KAGVTQTPRYLIKTRGQQVTLSCSPISGHRSVSWYQQTPGQGLQFLFEYFSETQRNKGNFPGRFSGRQFSNSRSEMNVSTLELGDSALYLCASSPTGNTEAFFGQGTRLTVV.

V and J are TRBV6-5 and TRBJ1-5; D is unclear. Trimming cost V 2 bases and J 0 bases, with 8 bases left between them. The CDR3 length is 15 residues. CDR1 is MNHEY, CDR2 SVGAGI, per germline. This CDR3 is CASSYASHSNQPQHF. For the CDR3, the DNA is TGTGCCAGCAGTTACGCCAGTCATAGCAATCAGCCCCAGCATTTT.

The V gene is TRBV5-4, the J gene TRBJ1-1, with D uncertain. The germline CDR1 and CDR2 sequences are SGHNT and YYREEE (reference sequence). Trimming stripped 4 bases from V and 2 bases from J, with 9 bases between. The CDR3 covers 13 residues. The chain's CDR3 is CASSPESNTEAFF. The CDR3 nucleotides read TGTGCCAGCAGCCCCGAGTCAAACACTGAAGCTTTCTTT.

The rearrangement joins TRBV6-6 to TRBJ2-3; 7 nucleotides match TRBD2. Per germline, CDR1 MNHNY and CDR2 SVGAGI (reference sequence). Trimming cost V 7 bases and J 4 bases; bases outside gene matches: 11. The CDR3 runs 15 residues. The CDR3: CASTGGVQTADTQYF. In nucleotides, the CDR3 is TGTGCCAGCACTGGGGGGGTACAGACCGCAGATACGCAGTATTTT.

The rearrangement joins TRBV11-2 to TRBJ2-3, with TRBD2 identical over 8 bases. Trimming took 1 base from V and 3 from J; bases not matched to a gene: 6. CDR1 SGHAT and CDR2 FQNNGV come from the germline V gene. CDR3 length: 16 residues. The CDR3: CASSLVPRGVTDTQYF. The CDR3 coding sequence is TGTGCCAGCAGCTTAGTGCCGCGGGGGGTGACAGATACGCAGTATTTT.

The chain combines TRBV10-3 with TRBJ2-3; 9 bases align to TRBD1. The germline gives CDR1 ENHRY, CDR2 SYGVKD. This CDR3 spans 16 amino acids. The J segment lost 5 bases and the V segment lost 3 bases, leaving 9 bases of the junction unmatched. In DNA, the CDR3 is TGTGCCATCAGTGATAAAGGACAGGGGAGTGGAGATACGCAGTATTTT. The encoded protein is CAISDKGQGSGDTQYF.

With regard to this clone: At the DNA level, this CDR3 is encoded by other sequences in the same sample as well. The V gene is TRBV3-1 (or the pseudogene TRBV3-2), the J gene TRBJ1-5, with TRBD1 matching over 7 bases. The CDR3 has 13 residues. The germline V gene encodes CDR1 LGHDT and CDR2 YNNKEL (reference sequence). Trimming removed 8 bases from V and 2 bases from J; junction bases left unmatched: 3. CDR3 protein: CASSQGGNQPQHF. The CDR3, as DNA: TGTGCCAGCTCCCAGGGGGGCAATCAGCCCCAGCATTTT.

The gene calls are TRBV6-5 and TRBJ1-1; D perhaps matches TRBD1 (6 bases). V was cut by 0 bases and J by 2 bases, with 13 bases left in between. The CDR3 runs 16 residues. In germline, CDR1 is MNHEY, CDR2 SVGAGI. Here the CDR3 DNA reads TGTGCCAGCAGTTACTCGTCCAGGGGAGATAACACTGAAGCTTTCTTT. Translating gives CASSYSSRGDNTEAFF.

The V call is TRBV5-4, the J call TRBJ1-1; D possibly corresponds to TRBD1 (6 bases). The CDR3 spans 13 residues. Germline V gene data show CDR1 as SGHNT and CDR2 as YYREEE (reference sequence). The V gene lost 1 base and the J gene lost 6 bases, with 10 bases spanning the gap. DNA of the CDR3: TGTGCCAGCAGCTTGTGGGGGGCCCCTGAAGCTTTCTTT. This gives the protein CASSLWGAPEAFF.

V usage is TRBV11-3 and J usage is TRBJ1-1, with TRBD1 as a possible D gene (5 bases). The V end was cut by 1 base, the J end by 1 base, with 10 bases between. CDR1 is SGHNT, CDR2 YENEEA, per germline. The CDR3 is 15 amino acids. The CDR3 DNA sequence: TGTGCCAGCAGCTTAGGCCGGGGCGAGAACACTGAAGCTTTCTTT. It codes for CASSLGRGENTEAFF.

V and J are TRBV19 and TRBJ1-4; D ambiguous. CDR1 and CDR2 (germline): LNHDA, SQIVND (reference sequence). V dropped 3 bases and J dropped 0 bases, with 11 bases sitting between them. This CDR3 is built from 16 residues. CDR3 DNA sequence: TGTGCCAGTAGTATTTCCCGACTAGCAACTAATGAAAAACTGTTTTTT. Translated, it gives CASSISRLATNEKLFF.

This CDR3 is CASSLTGASSGNTIYF. In DNA, the CDR3 is TGTGCCAGCAGCTTAACAGGGGCCTCCTCTGGAAACACCATATATTTT. The chain has TRBV7-8 and TRBJ1-3; 7 bases match TRBD1. Germline lookup yields CDR1 SGHVS and CDR2 FQNEAQ. The CDR3 sequence is 16 residues long. V trimming: 2 bases; J trimming: 0 bases; junction bases outside the gene matches: 4. Full variable domain (rest looked up from reference TRBV7-8 and TRBJ1-3): GAGVSQSPRYKVAKRGQDVALRCDPISGHVSLFWYQQALGQGPEFLTYFQNEAQLDKSGLPSDRFFAERPEGSVSTLKIQRTQQEDSAVYLCASSLTGASSGNTIYFGEGSWLTVV.

This sequence joins TRBV18 and TRBJ1-1; a weak D match, TRBD1 (6 bases). The germline V gene has CDR1 KGHSH and CDR2 LQKENI. V was pared by 0 bases and J by 1 base, with 9 bases between. The CDR3 consists of 15 residues. Here the CDR3 reads CASSPPGTKNTEAFF. CDR3 in DNA: TGTGCCAGCTCACCACCAGGGACAAAGAACACTGAAGCTTTCTTT.

The rearrangement uses TRBV3-1 (or the pseudogene TRBV3-2) and TRBJ1-2; D is perhaps TRBD1 (6 bases). The germline V gene encodes CDR1 LGHDT and CDR2 YNNKEL (reference sequence). V dropped 6 bases and J dropped 7 bases, with 15 bases sitting between them. CDR3 length: 13 amino acids. In nucleotides, the CDR3 is TGTGCCAGCAGGGGGGTGGACAGTCTTGGCTACACCTTC. This translates into CASRGVDSLGYTF.

As to this clone: Other DNA sequences from this sample encode an identical CDR3 as well. This chain links TRBV18 with TRBJ2-2; D remains ambiguous. Germline CDR1 KGHSH, CDR2 LQKENI. This CDR3 is built from 13 residues. V shed 3 bases and J shed 2 bases, with 4 bases lying between them. The CDR3 reads CASSPQNTGELFF. The CDR3 DNA reads as TGTGCCAGCTCACCTCAAAACACCGGGGAGCTGTTTTTT.

This chain joins TRBV19 and TRBJ1-5; 9 bases are shared with TRBD1. Germline trimming cut 5 bases from V and 6 bases from J; bases unmatched to any gene: 8. Germline CDR1 and CDR2: LNHDA and SQIVND (reference sequence). The CDR3 spans 15 residues. CDR3 coding DNA: TGTGCCAGTAGTTACCGGGACAGGGTGGTTCAGCCCCAGCATTTT. It codes for CASSYRDRVVQPQHF.

This clone has a single count. The chain links TRBV5-4 to TRBJ1-5; TRBD1 aligns across 8 bases. V gave up 3 bases and J gave up 11 bases; unmatched junction bases: 10. From germline, CDR1 is SGHNT and CDR2 YYREEE (reference sequence). The CDR3 totals 14 residues. DNA for the CDR3: TGTGCCAGCAGCTCGGACAGGGACCCTCGGTCCCAGCATTTT. It translates to CASSSDRDPRSQHF.

This sequence joins TRBV15 and TRBJ1-2; D is unclear. Germline V gives CDR1 LNHNV, CDR2 YYDKDF (reference sequence). V was clipped by 0 bases and J by 2 bases, with 10 bases between them. The CDR3 extends over 15 amino acids. The CDR3 coding sequence is TGTGCCACCAGCAGAGACGAGCAGGCCAACTATGGCTACACCTTC. Encoded protein: CATSRDEQANYGYTF. Complete variable domain (other parts from reference TRBV15 and TRBJ1-2): DAMVIQNPRYQVTQFGKPVTLSCSQTLNHNVMYWYQQKSSQAPKLLFHYYDKDFNNEADTPDNFQSRRPNTSFCFLDIRSPGLGDTAMYLCATSRDEQANYGYTFGSGTRLTVV.

V is TRBV19 and J is TRBJ1-1, with D possibly matching TRBD1 (5 bases). This CDR3 is built from 14 residues. V lost 5 bases, J lost 5 bases, and 15 bases lay in between. CDR1 is LNHDA, CDR2 SQIVND, per germline (reference sequence). The CDR3 is CASSARDGRTEAFF. Written as DNA, the CDR3 is TGTGCCAGTAGTGCCCGGGACGGACGGACTGAAGCTTTCTTT.

In its sample, this clone was seen a few times. The chain uses TRBV6-5 and TRBJ1-3, with D tentatively TRBD1 (6 bases). Germline assignment: CDR1 MNHEY and CDR2 SVGAGI. V was pared by 10 bases and J by 6 bases, with 22 bases between. CDR3 size: 15 residues. The CDR3 is CAILAGHLFPNTIYF. Written as DNA, the CDR3 is TGTGCCATCCTCGCGGGACACCTCTTTCCAAACACCATATATTTT.

The chain joins TRBV5-1 to TRBJ1-5; perhaps TRBD1 as D (5 bases). There are 14 residues in the CDR3. Germline CDR1 is SGHRS and CDR2 is YFSETQ. Trimming pared 5 bases from V and 3 bases from J, leaving 12 bases between. As DNA, the CDR3 is TGCGCCAGCAGATCCGAGGGACCCAATCAGCCCCAGCATTTT. Its protein product is CASRSEGPNQPQHF.

This clone was seen only a few times. V gene TRBV5-6 combines with J gene TRBJ1-2; no clear D gene. Germline CDR1 and CDR2: SGHDT and YYEEEE. The CDR3 is made up of 13 amino acids. V was cut by 0 bases and J by 2 bases, with 5 bases left in between. DNA of the CDR3: TGTGCCAGCAGCTTGGGACGGAACTATGGCTACACCTTC. Its protein product is CASSLGRNYGYTF.

The chain joins TRBV11-2 to TRBJ2-1; 9 bases map to TRBD2. CDR3 length: 15 residues. Germline V gene data show CDR1 as SGHAT and CDR2 as FQNNGV. The ends lost 8 bases at V and 6 bases at J; junction bases unmatched: 11. The CDR3 sequence is CASRPLAGVGNEQFF. CDR3 coding DNA: TGTGCCAGCCGACCGTTAGCGGGGGTAGGCAATGAGCAGTTCTTC.

The chain is built from TRBV29-1 and TRBJ2-1; 12 nucleotides agree with TRBD2. The CDR3 is made up of 14 amino acids. V shed 7 bases and J 8 bases; nucleotides not matched to a gene: 9. CDR1 is SQVTM and CDR2 is ANQGSEA in the germline V gene. CDR3 sequence: CSAALAGGSDEQFF. The DNA for the CDR3 is TGCAGCGCCGCACTAGCGGGGGGATCTGATGAGCAGTTCTTC.

The CDR3 loop is CASSSPSSGNTIYF. The CDR3 DNA follows: TGTGCCAGCAGTTCGCCCAGCTCTGGAAACACCATATATTTT. The chain carries TRBV27 and TRBJ1-3, with D hard to call. Germline lookup yields CDR1 MNHEY and CDR2 SMNVEV (reference sequence). The CDR3 consists of 14 residues. V was clipped by 4 bases and J by 0 bases, with 7 bases between them.

J is TRBJ1-4 and V is TRBV7-8, with a possible D match to TRBD1 (5 bases). Germline CDR1 reads SGHVS; CDR2 reads FQNEAQ. The CDR3 sequence is 13 residues long. Deletions cut 5 bases from V and 1 base from J, with 5 bases between. CDR3 sequence reads: CASSGGTNEKLFF. Written as DNA, the CDR3 is TGTGCCAGCAGCGGGGGAACTAATGAAAAACTGTTTTTT.

This chain joins TRBV10-3 and TRBJ1-1; D may be TRBD1 (5 bases). Trimming took 3 bases from V and 0 from J, leaving 14 bases between them. The CDR3 sequence is 16 residues long. The germline CDR1 and CDR2 sequences are ENHRY and SYGVKD. CDR3: CAISDRAGRMNTEAFF. CDR3 nucleotide sequence: TGTGCCATCAGTGACAGGGCAGGCCGAATGAACACTGAAGCTTTCTTT.

The chain combines TRBV7-2 with TRBJ1-4; TRBD1 might be the D (6 bases). V lost 5 bases, J lost 7 bases, and 20 bases lay in between. Germline loops: CDR1 SGHTA, CDR2 FQGNSA. The CDR3 covers 16 residues. CDR3 residues: CASSGRLGGLGEKLFF. The CDR3 nucleotides read TGTGCCAGCAGCGGTAGACTGGGGGGCTTGGGTGAAAAACTGTTTTTT.

The chain carries TRBV2 and TRBJ1-1; D gene unclear. Germline V CDR1 and CDR2: SNHLY, FYNNEI. V shed 4 bases and J shed 6 bases, with 6 bases lying between them. The CDR3 loop spans 11 amino acids. The CDR3 DNA reads as TGTGCCAGCAGTGCGACCCCTGAAGCTTTCTTT. It encodes CASSATPEAFF.